The present T cell receptor beta chain was sequenced within a study of shared clonotypes between healthy human individuals. Per germline, CDR1 SGDLS and CDR2 YYNGEE. V shed 6 bases, J shed 4 bases, and the junction held 10 bases outside the gene matches. CDR3 size: 15 residues. Assay used: immunoSEQ multiplex PCR; TCRdb lists only in-frame clones, some missing. The sample holds some 2.1 million clones, about 95% seen once. Selected positively for CCR7 and CD45RO-negative, naive CD8 cells excluded terminally differentiated effector memory CD45RA+ cells. Findings and caveats of the study: In a handful of donors, 4.5% to 5.5% of naive CD4 clonotypes appeared in common. Clonotypes shared by all four sorted-subset donors had higher generation probabilities than non-shared clonotypes.

A word on this clone: Its antigen is still unknown.

This sequence was found in a man younger than 35 in good health. V is TRBV9 and J is TRBJ2-5; 9 nucleotides align to TRBD1. Material: naive CD8+ T cells sorted from blood. CDR3 DNA: TGTGCCAGCAATCGAACAGGGGGCGGTGGAGAGACCCAGTACTTC. It is translated as CASNRTGGGGETQYF. Drawing the rest from reference TRBV9 and TRBJ2-5, the complete variable domain is DSGVTQTPKHLITATGQRVTLRCSPRSGDLSVYWYQQSLDQGLQFLIQYYNGEERAKGNILERFSAQQFPDLHSELNLSSLELGDSALYFCASNRTGGGGETQYFGPGTRLLVL.